Each of the 21 T cell receptor beta chains below was sequenced from the same sample in a study of relationships among human T cell subsets (TCRdb year 2010). Receptor libraries were prepared by multiplex PCR. Sequencing used a 454 GS FLX. Semiquantitative ARM-PCR was used to amplify the TCR alpha and beta CDR3 regions from mRNA. In ARM-PCR, tagged nested gene-specific primers were used first, and communal superprimers then performed exponential amplification. TCRdb reanalyzed the raw reads on its own, using fastp at Q25 for trimming and MiXCR for clone calling, and kept in-frame beta chains. Identical CDR3 proteins give one entry, which carries the most common genes and DNA. In all, the sample holds about 4,000 distinct CDR3 sequences, and around 54% of those were seen once. Together, the top ten hold around 2.8% of the sample. After removal of CD4+CD56+ NKT cells, Th2 cells were selected as CD4+CD25-CD294+ cells using anti-CD294 beads.

Sequenced material: CD4+ Th2 cells sorted from blood. The sample's cell subset or site label is to be understood as: CD4+CD25-CD294+ T helper 2 cells. The receptors originated from a man aged 40-49 years in good health.

J is TRBJ2-5 and V is TRBV10-3; D may be TRBD1 or TRBD2 (5 bases each). The germline CDR1 and CDR2 sequences are ENHRY and SYGVKD. The CDR3 runs 13 residues. Trimming left V 2 bases short and J 6 bases short, with 10 bases between. The CDR3 DNA sequence: TGTGCCATCAGTGAGGGCAGGGACCAGACCCAGTACTTC. It translates to CAISEGRDQTQYF.

This rearrangement joins TRBV29-1 to TRBJ2-7; 10 bases fit TRBD2. Per germline, CDR1 SQVTM and CDR2 ANQGSEA. The CDR3 runs to 15 residues. V was pared by 1 base and J by 5 bases, with 8 bases of the junction left unmatched. This CDR3 reads CSVEAPSGRRHEQYF. DNA of the CDR3: TGCAGCGTTGAAGCTCCTAGCGGGAGAAGGCACGAGCAGTACTTC.

Details on this clonotype: The junction differs from germline at one of its ends, possibly a read error. The chain recombines TRBV5-4 with TRBJ2-5; TRBD2 matches at 7 bases. The CDR3 runs to 14 residues. The germline gives CDR1 SGHNT, CDR2 YYREEE (reference sequence). CDR3: CASRRFLGGETQYF. The CDR3, as DNA: TGCGCCAGCAGAAGATTTCTGGGGGGGGAGACCCAGTACTTC.

The table lists this clonotype with a count of one. The V call is TRBV20-1, the J call TRBJ2-1; perhaps TRBD2 as D (5 bases). The CDR3 spans 16 residues. Trimming pared 0 bases from V and 5 bases from J, leaving 17 bases between. The germline CDR1 and CDR2 sequences are DFQATT and SNEGSKA (reference sequence). The CDR3 nucleotides read TGCAGTGCTAGAGATTCGGGGAGACTCCCTAACAATGAGCAGTTCTTC. It is translated as CSARDSGRLPNNEQFF.

The genes are TRBV20-1 and TRBJ2-3; 9 bases agree with TRBD2. CDR3 size: 15 residues. The J segment lost 3 bases and the V segment lost 6 bases, leaving 10 bases of the junction unmatched. Germline CDR1 reads DFQATT; CDR2 reads SNEGSKA (reference sequence). CDR3 sequence reads: CSATGSSGKTDTQYF. The CDR3 coding sequence is TGCAGTGCCACTGGATCTAGCGGGAAGACAGATACGCAGTATTTT.

This rearrangement joins TRBV5-1 to TRBJ2-3; 8 nucleotides agree with TRBD1. Trimming at V came to 2 bases and at J to 3 bases, leaving 5 bases not matched to a gene. There are 15 residues in the CDR3. The V gene's germline CDR1 is SGHRS and CDR2 YFSETQ. The CDR3 loop reads CASSFGQGATDTQYF. In nucleotides, the CDR3 is TGCGCCAGCAGCTTCGGGCAGGGGGCAACAGATACGCAGTATTTT.

J is TRBJ2-7 and V is TRBV5-1; TRBD1 might be the D (5 bases). Trimming pared 5 bases from V and 2 bases from J, leaving 8 bases between. Germline-derived CDR1 and CDR2 are SGHRS and YFSETQ. The CDR3 is made up of 12 amino acids. CDR3 sequence (DNA): TGCGCCAGCAGACAGGACGCCTACGAGCAGTACTTC. Encoded protein: CASRQDAYEQYF.

The CDR3 loop reads CASSIGPGQGSGNQPQHF. The CDR3 bases are TGTGCCAGTAGTATTGGACCGGGCCAGGGTTCCGGTAATCAGCCCCAGCATTTT. The rearrangement links TRBV19 to TRBJ1-5; D may be TRBD1 (5 bases). Germline values: CDR1 LNHDA, CDR2 SQIVND (reference sequence). The CDR3 length is 18 residues. Deletions cut 3 bases from V and 4 bases from J, with 22 bases between.

The rearrangement joins TRBV28 to TRBJ2-3, with 8 bases lining up with TRBD2. V shed 3 bases and J 4 bases; nucleotides not matched to a gene: 3. Germline-derived CDR1 and CDR2 are MDHEN and SYDVKM. CDR3 size: 14 residues. CDR3 DNA: TGTGCCAGCAGTTTCCCGGGACTAGCAGATACGCAGTATTTT. Its protein product is CASSFPGLADTQYF.

DNA of the CDR3: TGCAGTGCTAGAGGGAAGGGGGCAAACTATGGCTACACCTTC. This gives the protein CSARGKGANYGYTF. The chain recombines TRBV20-1 with TRBJ1-2; 7 bases are shared with TRBD1. This CDR3 has 14 residues. V lost 1 base, J lost 2 bases, and 4 bases stayed unmatched. From germline, CDR1 is DFQATT and CDR2 SNEGSKA (reference sequence).

This clonotype appeared a few times. The chain has TRBV12-3 or TRBV12-4 and TRBJ1-5; no definite D call. The V end lost 1 base, the J end lost 0 bases, and 7 bases lay between the germline ends. The CDR3 has 15 residues. The chain's CDR3 is CASSLGADSNQPQHF. CDR3 coding DNA: TGTGCCAGCAGTTTAGGGGCGGATAGCAATCAGCCCCAGCATTTT.

The chain carries TRBV6-1 and TRBJ2-3, with TRBD2 matching 14 bases. CDR1 is MNHNS, CDR2 SASEGT, per germline. The trim removed 6 bases at V and 0 bases at J, leaving 5 bases unmatched. There are 17 residues in the CDR3. The CDR3, as DNA: TGTGCCAGCAGCCGACTAGCGGGAGGGTATAGCACAGATACGCAGTATTTT. It encodes CASSRLAGGYSTDTQYF.

A few counts support this clonotype. The chain recombines TRBV5-1 with TRBJ2-2, with a tentative D call TRBD2 (6 bases). The CDR3 has 15 amino acids. The germline V and J ends were trimmed by 4 bases and 2 bases, with 12 bases remaining between them. Germline V gene lookup returns CDR1 SGHRS and CDR2 YFSETQ. The CDR3: CASSPLATNTGELFF. The CDR3, as DNA: TGCGCCAGCAGCCCCCTAGCGACCAACACCGGGGAGCTGTTTTTT.

The table lists this clonotype with a count of one. The chain uses TRBV7-2 and TRBJ1-1; 9 bases are a match to TRBD1. Germline V CDR1 and CDR2: SGHTA, FQGNSA. With V trimmed by 5 bases and J by 1 base, 2 bases remained unmatched. The CDR3 is made up of 14 amino acids. The DNA for the CDR3 is TGTGCCAGCAGCCCGACAGGGGGGAACACTGAAGCTTTCTTT. Amino acids: CASSPTGGNTEAFF.

This chain uses TRBV5-1 with TRBJ2-7; perhaps TRBD1 as D (5 bases). The CDR3 loop spans 14 amino acids. Germline V CDR1 and CDR2: SGHRS, YFSETQ. The V end was cut by 3 bases, the J end by 5 bases, with 15 bases between. CDR3 region: CASSWGRVNHEQYF. The CDR3 coding sequence is TGCGCCAGCAGCTGGGGCAGGGTAAACCACGAGCAGTACTTC.

J is TRBJ2-7 and V is TRBV20-1, with 12 bases that match TRBD2. The trim removed 6 bases at V and 4 bases at J, leaving 10 bases unmatched. CDR1 and CDR2 from the germline V gene are DFQATT and SNEGSKA (reference sequence). This CDR3 region has 15 residues. CDR3 nucleotides: TGCAGTGCCCTGACCCCACTAGCGGGGGGATACGAGCAGTACTTC. Translation gives CSALTPLAGGYEQYF.

The chain is built from TRBV2 and TRBJ1-1, with TRBD1 matching over 7 bases. The CDR3 runs 15 residues. From germline, CDR1 is SNHLY and CDR2 FYNNEI. V dropped 7 bases and J dropped 1; count of bases not matched to a gene: 9. The CDR3 bases are TGTGCCAGCAATCTGACAGGGTCCTCGAACACTGAAGCTTTCTTT. This gives the protein CASNLTGSSNTEAFF.

This clonotype has only a few counts. V usage is TRBV20-1 and J usage is TRBJ2-2, with 10 bases fitting TRBD1. Germline V CDR1 and CDR2: DFQATT, SNEGSKA (reference sequence). The trim removed 3 bases at V and 4 bases at J, leaving 5 bases unmatched. The CDR3 sequence is 15 residues long. The CDR3 DNA reads TGCAGTGCTAGTGGACAGGGGGAGTTCACCGGGGAGCTGTTTTTT. It encodes CSASGQGEFTGELFF.

This clonotype was picked up a small number of times. The V call is TRBV2, the J call TRBJ1-1; 8 nucleotides match TRBD1. Germline CDR1 reads SNHLY; CDR2 reads FYNNEI. This CDR3 contains 14 residues. Trimming at V came to 4 bases and at J to 1 base, leaving 2 bases not matched to a gene. The CDR3 loop reads CASSAQGANTEAFF. CDR3 DNA: TGTGCCAGCAGTGCTCAGGGGGCGAACACTGAAGCTTTCTTT. Filled out from reference TRBV2 and TRBJ1-1, the complete variable domain reads EPEVTQTPSHQVTQMGQEVILRCVPISNHLYFYWYRQILGQKVEFLVSFYNNEISEKSEIFDDQFSVERPDGSNFTLKIRSTKLEDSAMYFCASSAQGANTEAFFGQGTRLTVV.

With respect to this clonotype: Relative to the germline gene, one junction end is altered; a read error may explain this. V and J are TRBV20-1 and TRBJ1-1; D is undetermined. CDR1 and CDR2 (germline): DFQATT, SNEGSKA (reference sequence). The CDR3 covers 13 residues. The CDR3 nucleotides are TGCAGTGCCACTGGACCTATGAACCCTGAAGCTTTCTTT. Its translation is CSATGPMNPEAFF.

This clonotype was recorded a few times. The chain employs TRBV27 and TRBJ1-1, with unresolved D. The CDR3 runs 14 residues. The V end lost 6 bases, the J end lost 5 bases, and 16 bases lay between the germline ends. Germline CDR1 is MNHEY and CDR2 is SMNVEV (reference sequence). CDR3 in DNA: TGTGCCAGCAGGACGGATGGGGTGGTAACTGAAGCTTTCTTT. It translates to CASRTDGVVTEAFF.